The entry below describes one T cell receptor (beta chain). The antigen remains undetermined. Clinical symptoms, serum thyroxine and TRAb, thyroid ultrasound and orbital computed tomography were used for the diagnoses. RNA transcripts yielded amplified TCR beta CDR3 regions. Using the HTBI primer set, a first-round RT-PCR was run on the TCR CDR3. TCRdb recomputed calls from the multiplex PCR reads with MiXCR, one row per CDR3 protein. The data hold approximately 530,000 distinct CDR3 sequences, with 20% observed a single time. This sample is drawn from a study of T cells in Graves' hyperthyroidism and ophthalmopathy. General study results and limits: The model identified upcoming ophthalmopathy a median around 6 months ahead of onset. The blood repertoire included most of the expanded thyroid clonotypes above 0.001.

Germline loops: CDR1 LNHDA, CDR2 SQIVND (reference sequence). The CDR3 totals 17 residues. Trimming cost V 8 bases and J 9 bases; bases outside gene matches: 19. This chain joins TRBV19 and TRBJ2-3; 11 bases are a match to TRBD2. The clonotype was recovered from a man aged 35 to 55 with Graves' ophthalmopathy. Material: blood. The CDR3 reads CASGASGTSGPGSTQYF. DNA of the CDR3: TGTGCCAGTGGAGCCTCAGGGACTAGCGGTCCCGGGTCCACGCAGTATTTT.